This TCR beta chain was identified during a study of beta chain features in type 1 diabetes. Notes on the study in general: The similarity of naive, central memory and Treg TCRB repertoires appeared greater among patients than among healthy donors. It was not settled here whether HLA type affects TCRB rearrangement. Shorter TCRB CDR3s, moderately but significantly so, were found in Type 1 diabetes patients in all four CD4+ subsets.

Reverse transcription of all isolated RNA meant that expressed TCRB transcripts were sequenced. The data were produced by immunoSEQ multiplex PCR, yet TCRdb's version contains in-frame clones alone and is incomplete. The sample carries 600,000 or so clones, roughly an eighth recorded once. Every donor provided one heparinised blood draw, which averaged approximately 100 mL. Each of the CD4+ naive, central memory, regulatory and stem cell-like memory populations was sorted via CD45RO/CCR7/CD25/CD127/CD95/CD27. This CDR3 comprises 11 residues. The germline V gene has CDR1 GTSNPN and CDR2 SVGIG (reference sequence). The V segment lost 1 base and the J segment 13 bases; nucleotides outside the gene matches: 5. Regarding this clone: Its target is unknown.

The chain is built from TRBV30 and TRBJ2-7; 9 nucleotides match TRBD2. The TCR comes from a man between 18 and 35 years old with type 1 diabetes. Specimen: naive CD4+ T cells from blood. For the CDR3, the DNA is TGTGCCTGGAGTGGCGGGACTAGCTTATACTTC. This gives the protein CAWSGGTSLYF.